This record covers a single T cell receptor beta chain. CDR3 length: 14 amino acids. The V and J ends lost 1 base and 2 bases respectively, with 9 bases between them. Germline V gene data show CDR1 as SGHAT and CDR2 as FQNNGV. This entry belongs to a study of blood T cell repertoires in COVID-19. Sequencing was performed with immunoSEQ multiplex PCR; in TCRdb, only in-frame clones are kept and a portion is missing. The table records 80,000 to 95,000 clones, approximately 81% of them present only once. The source of this sequence is a woman aged 70 to 79 with acute or convalescent COVID-19. The sample comprised peripheral blood. The chain couples TRBV11-2 to TRBJ2-7, with no clear D. CDR3 amino acids: CASSLGPLAYEQYV. The CDR3 bases are TGTGCCAGCAGCTTAGGGCCCCTTGCCTACGAGCAGTACGTC.